Listed below are T cell receptor beta chains from one sample, sequenced in a study of T cells after yellow fever vaccination. Using its own MiXCR run on the 5' RACE reads, TCRdb lists one record per CDR3 protein. Of some 600,000 distinct CDR3 sequences listed, 9% to 15% are singletons. This specimen consisted of PBMCs, obtained on the day of the yellow fever booster vaccination. The receptors shown here come from a man aged 25-40 years who received the YFV17D yellow fever vaccine. CDR3s include the opening cysteine and the closing phenylalanine or tryptophan. The order of the fields is clone size, V gene, J gene, D gene, CDR3 protein, CDR3 DNA. D genes are given only for firm matches. For some rows the clone size is stated as once, few or many, or as a class when expanded; others skip it.

>.|TRBV3-1|TRBJ2-2|.
CASSPRVSATGELFF
TGTGCCAGCAGCCCCAGGGTGAGCGCCACCGGGGAGCTGTTTTTT
>few|TRBV29-1|TRBJ2-1|.
CSVEGVYNEQFF
TGCAGCGTTGAGGGAGTCTACAATGAGCAGTTCTTC
>.|TRBV9|TRBJ2-7|.
CASSGTSEAYEQYF
TGTGCCAGCTCCGGGACATCGGAAGCGTACGAGCAGTACTTC
>few|TRBV14|TRBJ2-1|TRBD2
CASSRRTREGLGEQFF
TGTGCCAGCAGCCGACGGACGAGGGAGGGCCTGGGAGAGCAGTTCTTC
>few|TRBV28|TRBJ2-5|.
CATRGHGMETQYF
TGTGCCACCCGGGGACACGGCATGGAGACCCAGTACTTC
>many|TRBV5-1|TRBJ2-2|.
CASGQTSPGELFF
TGCGCCAGCGGACAGACTAGTCCCGGGGAGCTGTTTTTT
>.|TRBV20-1|TRBJ1-5|.
CSALQGMHSNQPQHF
TGCAGTGCCCTCCAAGGGATGCATAGCAATCAGCCCCAGCATTTT
>.|TRBV6-1|TRBJ2-7|TRBD1
CASKQDGQAAEQYF
TGTGCCAGCAAACAAGACGGACAGGCGGCCGAGCAGTACTTC
>few|TRBV7-9|TRBJ2-7|.
CASSLVGAGSYEQYF
TGTGCCAGCAGCTTGGTAGGGGCGGGCTCCTACGAGCAGTACTTC
>.|TRBV15|TRBJ2-7|TRBD1
CATSTGDPYEQYF
TGTGCCACCTCGACAGGGGACCCCTACGAGCAGTACTTC
>.|TRBV5-4|TRBJ2-7|.
CASSLPRSYEQYF
TGTGCCAGCAGCTTGCCCCGCTCCTACGAGCAGTACTTC
>few|TRBV12-3/TRBV12-4|TRBJ1-2|TRBD1
CASSPTGGLGYGYTF
TGTGCCAGCAGTCCGACAGGGGGCTTGGGGTATGGCTACACCTTC
>.|TRBV29-1|TRBJ2-1|TRBD1
CSAMGTGSYNEQFF
TGCAGCGCTATGGGGACAGGCTCCTACAATGAGCAGTTCTTC
>.|TRBV24-1|TRBJ2-1|.
CATAGLRRELGSEQFF
TGTGCCACCGCGGGTCTCCGGCGGGAATTAGGTAGTGAGCAGTTCTTC
>few|TRBV12-3/TRBV12-4|TRBJ2-1|TRBD1
CASSLSDRVQQFF
TGTGCCAGCAGTTTGTCGGACAGGGTCCAACAGTTCTTC
>.|TRBV11-2|TRBJ2-3|TRBD2
CASSQTSGSGGDTQYF
TGTGCCAGCAGCCAGACTAGCGGGAGCGGGGGGGATACGCAGTATTTT
>.|TRBV5-6|TRBJ2-5|TRBD2
CASSLTRLARETQYF
TGTGCCAGCAGCTTGACCCGACTAGCTCGAGAGACCCAGTACTTC
>.|TRBV20-1|TRBJ1-2|.
CSAREIVGVPGYTF
TGCAGTGCTAGAGAAATAGTAGGGGTTCCTGGCTACACCTTC
>.|TRBV12-3/TRBV12-4|TRBJ2-1|.
CASRASASYNEQFF
TGTGCCAGCAGGGCCTCAGCATCCTACAATGAGCAGTTCTTC
>few|TRBV19|TRBJ2-1|.
CASRRTSLYPNEQFF
TGTGCCAGTAGGCGCACGAGCCTGTACCCCAATGAGCAGTTCTTC
>.|TRBV12-3/TRBV12-4|TRBJ1-4|TRBD1
CASSEGTGQFFNEKLFF
TGTGCCAGCAGTGAAGGGACAGGCCAGTTCTTTAATGAAAAACTGTTTTTT
>.|TRBV6-2/TRBV6-3|TRBJ2-7|TRBD2
CASSPGTSLISSYEQYF
TGTGCCAGCAGTCCTGGGACTAGCCTTATTAGCTCCTACGAGCAGTACTTC
>.|TRBV7-2|TRBJ2-1|.
CASSLFEGEQFF
TGTGCCAGCAGCTTATTCGAGGGTGAGCAGTTCTTC
>once|TRBV7-2|TRBJ2-5|TRBD1
CASSLTGGPRYF
TGTGCCAGCAGCTTAACAGGGGGGCCGAGGTACTTC
>many|TRBV4-2|TRBJ2-7|.
CASSQDRSSYEQYF
TGTGCCAGCAGCCAAGATCGGAGCTCCTACGAGCAGTACTTC
>.|TRBV20-1|TRBJ1-3|.
CSARAAGNTIYF
TGCAGTGCTAGAGCGGCTGGAAACACCATATATTTT
>.|TRBV7-8|TRBJ2-5|TRBD1
CASSFGTGITQETQYF
TGTGCCAGCAGCTTCGGGACAGGGATTACCCAAGAGACCCAGTACTTC
>few|TRBV20-1|TRBJ2-3|TRBD2
CSARIGLVGDTQYF
TGCAGTGCTAGGATCGGACTAGTGGGAGATACGCAGTATTTT